The clone carrying this T cell receptor beta chain was found a few times. Its cognate antigen is unknown. This sample is part of a study of post-analysis software for immune sequencing data. Study as a whole: Relapsing-remitting, secondary progressive and progressive-relapsing courses of multiple sclerosis were included.

Study-level points and caveats: Co-batched samples clustered tightly together by F measure. Controls showed lower frequencies than patients for 4 or 5 TRBV segments, and TRBV5-6, TRBV5-1 and TRBV20-1 were among these. When compared against controls, multiple sclerosis patients showed significantly lower normalized Chao1 diversity.

Tagging with unique molecular identifiers was a feature of the TCR beta cDNA libraries. TCRdb passed the PCR reads through MiXCR, listing each CDR3 protein once. The table lists around 400,000 distinct CDR3 sequences, about a third of them singletons. Germline CDR1 SNHLY, CDR2 FYNNEI. V lost 5 bases, J lost 2 bases, and 13 bases lay in between. The CDR3 length is 15 residues. This clonotype was sampled from a girl aged 5 to 17 with multiple sclerosis. The V gene is TRBV2, the J gene TRBJ2-1, with D maybe TRBD1 (5 bases). Source material: blood. The CDR3: CASSIRQGAYNEQFF. The CDR3 region has the DNA TGTGCCAGCAGTATAAGGCAGGGCGCCTACAATGAGCAGTTCTTC.